The TCR beta chain described here comes from a study of blood T cell repertoires in COVID-19. Original analysis: Reference gene primer amplification yielded estimated nucleated cell counts. Here immunoSEQ multiplex PCR was the method, and the copy in TCRdb shows in-frame clones only, minus some. Clonal size and the V and J genes are those of that table, whereas D and trimming came from the DNA. This table has over 150,000 clones, around 84% appearing once. The germline V gene encodes CDR1 SGHTA and CDR2 FQGNSA. The CDR3 contains 16 residues. Trimming removed 0 bases at V and 6 bases at J, with 12 bases between.

J is TRBJ1-6 and V is TRBV7-2; TRBD1 might be the D (5 bases). This TCR was sampled from a man aged 50 to 59 who had recovered from COVID-19. Material for sequencing was PBMCs or T cells enriched from blood (not recorded which). CDR3: CASSLAQGAINSPLHF. Here the CDR3 DNA reads TGTGCCAGCAGCTTAGCGCAGGGTGCGATTAATTCACCCCTCCACTTT.